This TCR beta chain was obtained from a study of T cell clonality in common variable immunodeficiency. As concerns this clone: The read stops 3 residues short of the end of the CDR3; the missing end is completed from the germline J gene.

Heparinized whole blood, roughly 5 to 8 ml, came from each donor. CDR3 length: 16 amino acids. Germline V CDR1 and CDR2: MNHNS, SASEGT. The table came from immunoSEQ multiplex PCR; TCRdb's copy has only in-frame clones and leaves some out. The sample shows 40,000 to 50,000 clones, none of them appearing just once. This receptor was taken from a person aged 18 to 70 in good health. The chain links TRBV6-1 to TRBJ2-3, with D possibly TRBD1 on 6 matching bases. Sequenced material: peripheral blood mononuclear cells. CDR3 residues: CASSEVGTLGNQPQYF. CDR3 DNA, as far as it was read: TGTGCCAGCAGTGAAGTGGGGACACTAGGAAATCAGCCG.